This T cell receptor (beta chain) was retrieved from a study of breast tumors, draining lymph nodes, adjacent tissues. Study results and limitations: Compared with basal-like, luminal-like tumors shared significantly more repertoire with nontumor tissue. Compared with lymph nodes, tumors were less diverse; compared with nontumor tissue, more. The lymph node origin of tumor T cells was framed as consistent with a hypothesis, not demonstrated.

Breast cancer patients provided tissue from their axillary draining lymph nodes. TCRdb re-derived calls from the multiplex PCR reads in MiXCR, one entry per CDR3 protein. This sample has 150,000 to 200,000 distinct CDR3 sequences, with approximately 33% found just once. Details on this clonotype: The antigen is not known.

CDR3 length: 15 amino acids. Per germline, CDR1 MGHDK and CDR2 SYGVNS. V lost 4 bases and J lost 4; bases outside the gene matches: 10. The source of this sequence is a female donor with breast cancer. Some clones in this sample may be carry-over from other donors' samples. Material: axillary lymph node tissue. The chain recombines TRBV25-1 with TRBJ2-7, with 7 bases lining up with TRBD1. CDR3 in DNA: TGTGCCAGCAGTGCTTCAGGACAGGTTTTTTACGAGCAGTACTTC. Its protein is CASSASGQVFYEQYF.